The rows below give T cell receptor beta chains drawn from one sample of a study. Each CDR3 protein is one row after TCRdb ran MiXCR on the 5' RACE reads. Of about 43,000 distinct CDR3 sequences in the sample, 20% to 25% were seen once. Sample: Tregs sorted from a lymph node. These receptors came from a female donor with breast cancer. Each CDR3 is given without its conserved first and last residue. The order of the fields is D gene, V gene, CDR3 protein. A D gene is named only where the DNA matches it firmly.

TRBD2,TRBV27,ASSFSGSDTDTQY
-,TRBV7-9,ASSSRVRNTEAF
-,TRBV4-2,ASSQDWGNQPQH
TRBD1,TRBV6-5,ASSYSTGRIEDGYT
-,TRBV27,ASSLGEGTEAF
-,TRBV5-1,ASSLGLMNTEAF
TRBD1,TRBV28,ASSSTTGKVGETQY
-,TRBV20-1,SANSDGDQPQH
TRBD2,TRBV28,ASSSPPPSLGGLSYNEQF
-,TRBV30,AWAPGEGKNIQY
-,TRBV18,ASSPRGTGLETYEQY
-,TRBV4-1,ASSQAAGPQPQH
-,TRBV12-3/TRBV12-4,ASSLAMSNQPQH
-,TRBV6-5,ASSPTMNTEAF
-,TRBV9,ASSAEAGNTEAF
-,TRBV5-1,ANRSMGFQTDTQY
TRBD2,TRBV5-1,ASSLVSSGRASYNEQF
-,TRBV10-3,AIRRTDGSGNTIY
TRBD1,TRBV7-9,ATWDREFREQY
-,TRBV4-2,ASSQDSGEYTEAF
TRBD2,TRBV6-1,AIKPGLAGINEQY
TRBD2,TRBV28,ASSFFRLAGQTQY
-,TRBV20-1,SAKRETQY